Listed below are T cell receptor beta chains from one sample, sequenced in a study of OX40 agonist ivuxolimab in advanced cancers. Assay used: immunoSEQ multiplex PCR; TCRdb lists only in-frame clones, some missing. The table lists tens of thousands of clones, roughly four fifths of them singletons. This specimen was CD4+ or CD8+ T cells sorted from blood, taken in a trial of the OX40 agonist ivuxolimab. The receptors were sampled from an adult with an advanced solid tumor such as melanoma, head and neck, liver or kidney cancer. Both conserved end residues are trimmed from each CDR3. D genes are given only for firm matches.

j_call d_call v_call cdr3_aa
TRBJ1-1 . TRBV18 ASSPGTENTEAF
TRBJ2-1 . TRBV5-8 ASHRRAGSNEQF
TRBJ2-1 . TRBV28 ASSLAVRFSNEQF
TRBJ2-7 TRBD2 TRBV5-6 ASSLILGGLAGGYEQY
TRBJ1-4 . TRBV28 ASSPWGGGEEKLF
TRBJ1-1 . TRBV10-3 AISLGENTEAF
TRBJ2-3 . TRBV28 ASGQSQRSTDTQY
TRBJ2-2 . TRBV27 ASNTGSLRSGELF
TRBJ1-1 . TRBV4-1 ASSQGTLGSNTEAF
TRBJ2-3 TRBD2 TRBV27 ASSFGLAGVGTDTQY
TRBJ2-5 . TRBV6-6 ASGGFLETQY
TRBJ1-2 . TRBV2 AGTLDYYYGYT